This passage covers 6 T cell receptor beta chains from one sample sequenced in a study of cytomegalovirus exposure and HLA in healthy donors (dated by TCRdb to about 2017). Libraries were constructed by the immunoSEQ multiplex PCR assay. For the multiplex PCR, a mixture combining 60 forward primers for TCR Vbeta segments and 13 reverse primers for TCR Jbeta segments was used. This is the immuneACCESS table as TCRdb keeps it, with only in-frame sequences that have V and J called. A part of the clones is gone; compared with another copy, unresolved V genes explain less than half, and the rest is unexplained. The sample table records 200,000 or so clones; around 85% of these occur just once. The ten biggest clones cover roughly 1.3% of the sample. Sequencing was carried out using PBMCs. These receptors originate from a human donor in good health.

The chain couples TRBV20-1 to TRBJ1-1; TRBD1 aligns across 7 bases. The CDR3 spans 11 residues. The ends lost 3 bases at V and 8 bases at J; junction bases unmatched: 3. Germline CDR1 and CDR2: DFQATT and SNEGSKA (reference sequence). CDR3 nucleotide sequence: TGCAGTGCTAGGACAGGGTTCGAAGCTTTCTTT. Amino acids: CSARTGFEAFF.

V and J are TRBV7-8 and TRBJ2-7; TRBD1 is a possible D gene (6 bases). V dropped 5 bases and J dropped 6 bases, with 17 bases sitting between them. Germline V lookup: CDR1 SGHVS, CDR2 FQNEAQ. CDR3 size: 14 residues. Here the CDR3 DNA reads TGTGCCAGCAGCCCGGAACCGATAGGGGGCGAGCAGTACTTC. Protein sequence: CASSPEPIGGEQYF.

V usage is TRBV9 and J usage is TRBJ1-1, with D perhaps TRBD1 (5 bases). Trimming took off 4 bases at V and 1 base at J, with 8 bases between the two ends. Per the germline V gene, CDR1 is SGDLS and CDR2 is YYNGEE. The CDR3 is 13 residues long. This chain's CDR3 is CASSTGQNTEAFF. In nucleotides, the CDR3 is TGTGCCAGCAGCACAGGACAGAACACTGAAGCTTTCTTT.

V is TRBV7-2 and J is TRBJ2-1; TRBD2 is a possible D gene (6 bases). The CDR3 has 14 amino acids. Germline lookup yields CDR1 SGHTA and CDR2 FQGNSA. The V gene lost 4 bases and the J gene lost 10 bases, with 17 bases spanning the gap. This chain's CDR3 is CASSSLLANYEQFF. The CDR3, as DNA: TGTGCCAGCAGCTCCCTGCTAGCGAACTACGAGCAGTTCTTC.

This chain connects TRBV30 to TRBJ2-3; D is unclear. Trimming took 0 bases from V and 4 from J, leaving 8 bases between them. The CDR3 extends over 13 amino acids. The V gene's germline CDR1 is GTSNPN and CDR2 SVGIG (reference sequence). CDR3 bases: TGTGCCTGGAGTGTATTTCTTGCAGATACGCAGTATTTT. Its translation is CAWSVFLADTQYF. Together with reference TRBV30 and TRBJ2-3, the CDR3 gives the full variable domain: SQTIHQWPATLVQPVGSPLSLECTVEGTSNPNLYWYRQAAGRGLQLLFYSVGIGQISSEVPQNLSASRPQDRQFILSSKKLLLSDSGFYLCAWSVFLADTQYFGPGTRLTVL.

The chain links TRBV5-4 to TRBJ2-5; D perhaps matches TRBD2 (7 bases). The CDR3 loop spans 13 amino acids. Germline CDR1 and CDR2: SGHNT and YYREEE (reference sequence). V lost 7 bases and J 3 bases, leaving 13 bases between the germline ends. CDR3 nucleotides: TGTGCCAGCGGGGGGGCGAACGAAGAGACCCAGTACTTC. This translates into CASGGANEETQYF.